Presented here are 22 T cell receptor beta chains from one specimen sequenced in a study of Ad26.COV2.S vaccination and SARS-CoV-2 variants. Assay: immunoSEQ multiplex PCR; the TCRdb copy retains only in-frame clones and omits some. The data contain 360,000 or so clones, 75% to 90% of them singletons. Treatment here: about 20 received Ad26.COV2.S at low or high dose, single or two shots; five or six received placebo; per-sample allocation not given. Following the first vaccine or placebo injection, samples were taken on day 63. Sequenced here: peripheral blood, sampled in a trial of Ad26.COV2.S vaccine versus placebo. These receptors came from a person between 18 and 60 years old who received the Ad26.COV2.S COVID-19 vaccine or a placebo.

V gene TRBV7-2 combines with J gene TRBJ1-1; TRBD1 agrees at 8 bases. Losses at the gene ends were 5 bases for V and 1 base for J; bases not matched to a gene: 6. CDR3 length: 15 residues. The germline V gene encodes CDR1 SGHTA and CDR2 FQGNSA. CDR3 sequence (DNA): TGTGCCAGCAGCGCCTCCACAGGGGGGAACACTGAAGCTTTCTTT. Translated, it gives CASSASTGGNTEAFF. Looking up the rest from reference TRBV7-2 and TRBJ1-1 gives the full variable domain: GAGVSQSPSNKVTEKGKDVELRCDPISGHTALYWYRQSLGQGLEFLIYFQGNSAPDKSGLPSDRFSAERTGGSVSTLTIQRTQQEDSAVYLCASSASTGGNTEAFFGQGTRLTVV.

This clone has only a few counts. The junction differs from germline at one of its ends, possibly a read error. The chain links TRBV6-5 to TRBJ2-1, with TRBD2 matching over 7 bases. The CDR3 is 14 residues long. The germline gives CDR1 MNHEY, CDR2 SVGAGI. CDR3 coding DNA: TGTGCCAACAGTCGGGGGGAGGGTGGTAATGAGCAGTTCTTC. Translation gives CANSRGEGGNEQFF.

V usage is TRBV3-1 (or the pseudogene TRBV3-2) and J usage is TRBJ1-1, with a possible D match to TRBD1 (5 bases). The CDR3 runs to 16 residues. In germline, CDR1 is LGHDT, CDR2 YNNKEL (reference sequence). Trimming took off 0 bases at V and 5 bases at J, with 16 bases between the two ends. The CDR3 nucleotides read TGTGCCAGCAGCCAAGAGGGGGGGGGAAGAAAAACTGAAGCTTTCTTT. Its translation: CASSQEGGGRKTEAFF.

This chain links TRBV4-1 with TRBJ2-1; the match to TRBD2 covers 7 bases. The junction had 5 bases not matched to a gene; V was cut back by 2 bases and J by 1 base. CDR1 and CDR2 (germline): MGHRA, YSYEKL. This CDR3 has 16 amino acids. CDR3 loop: CASSQLGRVSYNEQFF. The CDR3, as DNA: TGCGCCAGCAGCCAATTAGGGAGGGTATCCTACAATGAGCAGTTCTTC.

The V and J genes are TRBV18 and TRBJ1-2; the match to TRBD1 covers 8 bases. V lost 6 bases, J lost 3 bases, and 3 bases stayed unmatched. Germline V gene data show CDR1 as KGHSH and CDR2 as LQKENI. This CDR3 is built from 13 residues. CDR3 residues: CASSGQADYGYTF. CDR3 nucleotide sequence: TGTGCCAGCTCGGGACAGGCTGACTATGGCTACACCTTC.

The V call is TRBV6-5, the J call TRBJ1-4; D gene uncertain. Trimming took 6 bases from V and 8 from J, leaving 10 bases between them. Germline values: CDR1 MNHEY, CDR2 SVGAGI. The CDR3 runs to 12 residues. CDR3 DNA: TGTGCCAGCAGCCCCGTGGCGGAAAAACTGTTTTTT. As protein: CASSPVAEKLFF.

The table lists this clone with a count of one. V usage is TRBV27 and J usage is TRBJ1-1, with no clear D. This CDR3 is 16 amino acids long. Trimming removed 4 bases from V and 5 bases from J, with 20 bases in between. Germline values: CDR1 MNHEY, CDR2 SMNVEV (reference sequence). CDR3 sequence (DNA): TGTGCCAGCAGTTCCAGAGCGACCCTGGGAGGGACTGAAGCTTTCTTT. This codes for CASSSRATLGGTEAFF.

J is TRBJ2-7 and V is TRBV11-1; TRBD1 matches 9 bases. The CDR3 runs 13 residues. Germline V gene data show CDR1 as SGHAT and CDR2 as FQDESV (reference sequence). V was clipped by 5 bases and J by 5 bases; unmatched bases: 4. CDR3 sequence reads: CASSLWTGDEQYF. Written as DNA, the CDR3 is TGTGCCAGCAGCCTGTGGACAGGGGACGAGCAGTACTTC. The whole variable domain, filled in from reference TRBV11-1 and TRBJ2-7, reads EAEVAQSPRYKITEKSQAVAFWCDPISGHATLYWYRQILGQGPELLVQFQDESVVDDSQLPKDRFSAERLKGVDSTLKIQPAELGDSAMYLCASSLWTGDEQYFGPGTRLTVT.

V gene TRBV28 combines with J gene TRBJ1-4; the match to TRBD1 covers 7 bases. Germline loops: CDR1 MDHEN, CDR2 SYDVKM. CDR3 size: 15 residues. The junction had 10 bases not matched to a gene; V was cut back by 9 bases and J by 3 bases. The CDR3 loop reads CASRLPGQSNEKLFF. CDR3 coding DNA: TGTGCCAGTAGACTCCCGGGACAGTCTAATGAAAAACTGTTTTTT.

This chain uses TRBV7-9 with TRBJ2-7, with D uncertain. V gave up 1 base and J gave up 6 bases, with 7 bases separating them. In germline, CDR1 is SEHNR, CDR2 FQNEAQ (reference sequence). The length of the CDR3 is 12 residues. DNA for the CDR3: TGTGCCAGCAGCTTAGGGGGAAGCGAGCAGTACTTC. Encoded protein: CASSLGGSEQYF.

The chain combines TRBV30 with TRBJ2-2; TRBD1 might be the D (5 bases). This CDR3 contains 15 residues. V was shortened by 4 bases and J by 3 bases, with 15 bases between the two germline ends. CDR1 is GTSNPN and CDR2 is SVGIG in the germline V gene (reference sequence). The CDR3 coding sequence is TGTGCCTGGAAGGCAGGGTTATATGACACCGGGGAGCTGTTTTTT. Amino acids: CAWKAGLYDTGELFF.

V gene TRBV6-4 combines with J gene TRBJ2-2, with D unclear. This CDR3 has 12 amino acids. V was pared by 8 bases and J by 1 base, with 5 bases between. The V gene's germline CDR1 is MRHNA and CDR2 SNTAGT. CDR3 coding DNA: TGTGCCAGCGGACGGAACACCGGGGAGCTGTTTTTT. This sequence encodes CASGRNTGELFF.

This clone showed up just once. This rearrangement joins TRBV6-4 to TRBJ2-7; 8 bases are shared with TRBD1. Germline assignment: CDR1 MRHNA and CDR2 SNTAGT. V shed 6 bases, J shed 3 bases, and the junction held 4 bases outside the gene matches. The CDR3 is 13 amino acids. This CDR3 reads CASSTQGGYEQYF. The CDR3, as DNA: TGTGCCAGCAGCACACAGGGGGGCTACGAGCAGTACTTC.

The chain links TRBV15 to TRBJ1-5; D ambiguous. This CDR3 is 15 amino acids long. With 0 bases removed from V and 5 bases from J, the gap between germline ends came to 11 bases. Germline values: CDR1 LNHNV, CDR2 YYDKDF (reference sequence). In DNA form, the CDR3 reads TGTGCCACCAGCAGAGATGGGAGGGCCGATCAGCCCCAGCATTTT. It translates to CATSRDGRADQPQHF.

This clone turned up a few times. This chain connects TRBV7-9 to TRBJ2-7, with 10 bases aligning to TRBD1. This CDR3 spans 13 amino acids. Germline CDR1 and CDR2: SEHNR and FQNEAQ (reference sequence). J was trimmed by 12 bases and V by 3 bases; bases with no gene match: 8. The CDR3 DNA follows: TGTGCCAGCAGCTTCTCCGGGACAGGGGCCTCGTACTTC. This encodes CASSFSGTGASYF.

The chain combines TRBV10-2 with TRBJ1-1; a weak D match, TRBD1 (5 bases). CDR1 is WSHSY and CDR2 is SAAADI in the germline V gene. CDR3 length: 16 amino acids. The germline V and J ends were trimmed by 2 bases and 5 bases, with 18 bases remaining between them. Here the CDR3 DNA reads TGCGCCAGCAGTGAGGGGGGGGGTAGCGGAAGGACTGAAGCTTTCTTT. Its translation: CASSEGGGSGRTEAFF.

This chain links TRBV30 with TRBJ1-2; D is possibly TRBD1 (6 bases). CDR3 length: 14 amino acids. Germline V gene sequence: CDR1 GTSNPN, CDR2 SVGIG (reference sequence). V lost 1 base and J lost 4, with 13 bases in between. The CDR3 sequence is CAWSALGGAYGYTF. In nucleotides, the CDR3 is TGTGCCTGGAGTGCCCTCGGGGGCGCCTATGGCTACACCTTC.

J is TRBJ2-5 and V is TRBV7-9; TRBD1 might be the D (5 bases). The CDR3 consists of 13 residues. CDR1 and CDR2 from the germline V gene are SEHNR and FQNEAQ (reference sequence). The V and J ends lost 5 bases and 4 bases respectively, with 11 bases between them. The CDR3 DNA follows: TGTGCCAGCAGCCCTACAGGTTTAGAGACCCAGTACTTC. Translation: CASSPTGLETQYF.

Written as DNA, the CDR3 is TGCGCCAGCAGCCCACAACACAGGGGGGGAGTGACCCAGTACTTC. The encoded protein is CASSPQHRGGVTQYF. The V and J genes are TRBV4-1 and TRBJ2-5, with D perhaps matching TRBD1 (8 bases). Germline lookup yields CDR1 MGHRA and CDR2 YSYEKL. The V gene lost 4 bases and the J gene lost 7 bases, with 19 bases spanning the gap. The CDR3 runs to 15 residues.

The V call is TRBV30, the J call TRBJ1-1; D possibly corresponds to TRBD1 (5 bases). V was pared by 0 bases and J by 10 bases, with 12 bases between. The CDR3 consists of 12 residues. The germline V gene encodes CDR1 GTSNPN and CDR2 SVGIG (reference sequence). This chain's CDR3 is CAWSVQRGPAFF. The CDR3 DNA follows: TGTGCCTGGAGTGTTCAGAGGGGACCAGCTTTCTTT.

This clone was found once. V and J are TRBV19 and TRBJ2-3; TRBD2 might be the D (5 bases). From germline, CDR1 is LNHDA and CDR2 SQIVND (reference sequence). This CDR3 spans 18 amino acids. Trimming pared 2 bases from V and 0 bases from J, leaving 18 bases between. CDR3 in amino acids: CASSINQAGPSSTDTQYF. For the CDR3, the DNA is TGTGCCAGTAGTATAAATCAGGCGGGCCCCTCTAGCACAGATACGCAGTATTTT.

This clone was detected only once. V and J are TRBV10-3 and TRBJ2-2, with unresolved D. This CDR3 spans 14 amino acids. With 0 bases removed from V and 5 bases from J, the gap between germline ends came to 7 bases. The germline CDR1 and CDR2 sequences are ENHRY and SYGVKD. This CDR3 is CAISESGKTGELFF. The CDR3, as DNA: TGTGCCATCAGTGAGTCGGGCAAAACCGGGGAGCTGTTTTTT.